What follows are 8 T cell receptor beta chains derived from one specimen sequenced in a study of T cells in Graves' hyperthyroidism and ophthalmopathy (dated by TCRdb to the late 2010s). Library preparation was by multiplex PCR. Sequencing took place on an Illumina HiSeq 2000. The TCR beta CDR3 regions were amplified from the RNA transcripts. For the first round of RT-PCR on the TCR CDR3, the HTBI primer set was used together with the Qiagen OneStep RT-PCR kit. Starting from the raw public reads, TCRdb applied fastp trimming at Q25, assembled clones with MiXCR and retained in-frame beta chains. Rows with a matching CDR3 protein are joined into one entry that keeps the most common DNA and genes. Recorded for this sample are around 540,000 distinct CDR3 sequences; under 60% of them occurred a single time. The ten largest clonotypes hold approximately 8.2% of the sample. The material sequenced was peripheral blood or thyroid tissue (not recorded which). The receptors shown here come from a woman under 30 with Graves' hyperthyroidism. Donor details come from another sample of the same person, matched by shared clones.

A word on this clonotype: Its ends do not fully match the called genes, so a read error is possible. The DNA for the CDR3 is TGTGCCATCAGTGGAGACACCATATATTTT. This translates into CAISGDTIYF. This chain connects TRBV10-3 to TRBJ1-3; D is uncertain. Germline values: CDR1 ENHRY, CDR2 SYGVKD. The CDR3 is made up of 10 amino acids.

The V gene is TRBV13, the J gene TRBJ2-3; D gene uncertain. The CDR3 has 13 amino acids. Germline V gene data show CDR1 as PRHDT and CDR2 as FYEKMQ (reference sequence). V lost 0 bases and J lost 8, with 9 bases in between. CDR3 coding DNA: TGTGCCAGCAGCTTAGGGTCAATTGGTACGCAGTATTTT. This sequence encodes CASSLGSIGTQYF.

This clonotype was found many times. The chain links TRBV7-2 to TRBJ1-5; D is unclear. The germline V gene encodes CDR1 SGHTA and CDR2 FQGNSA. Trimming shortened V by 5 bases and J by 2 bases, and 10 bases separated the two germline ends. This CDR3 is 14 amino acids long. CDR3 nucleotides: TGTGCCAGCAGCACTGACACACGCAATCAGCCCCAGCATTTT. Protein sequence: CASSTDTRNQPQHF.

This clonotype has at least ten counts. The gene calls are TRBV29-1 and TRBJ2-5; no definite D call. The CDR3 extends over 15 amino acids. The germline V gene has CDR1 SQVTM and CDR2 ANQGSEA. With 0 bases removed from V and 8 bases from J, the gap between germline ends came to 19 bases. CDR3 nucleotide sequence: TGCAGCGTTGAAGATGTCACCGGGCCATCAGGAACCCAGTACTTC. It encodes CSVEDVTGPSGTQYF.

As for this clonotype: One junction end disagrees with the germline gene, perhaps due to a read error. The CDR3 loop reads CASSYDRGGSYEQYF. The CDR3 nucleotides are TGTGCCAGCAGTTACGATCGAGGGGGATCCTACGAGCAGTACTTC. The rearrangement links TRBV10-3 to TRBJ2-7, with D possibly being TRBD1 (6 bases). This CDR3 is built from 15 residues. Germline V gives CDR1 ENHRY, CDR2 SYGVKD.

This clonotype was counted only a few times. The genes are TRBV19 and TRBJ2-7, with TRBD1 identical over 7 bases. Losses at the gene ends were 5 bases for V and 7 bases for J; bases not matched to a gene: 11. The CDR3 is 14 residues long. Germline CDR1 LNHDA, CDR2 SQIVND (reference sequence). The CDR3 DNA is TGTGCCAGTAGTCCCAGACAGGGATCCGAGGAGCAGTACTTC. The encoded protein is CASSPRQGSEEQYF.

This clonotype was detected many times. V is TRBV19 and J is TRBJ1-1, with 9 bases lining up with TRBD1. Germline V CDR1 and CDR2: LNHDA, SQIVND (reference sequence). The CDR3 covers 14 residues. J lost 7 bases, V lost 3 bases, and 6 bases had no gene match. DNA for the CDR3: TGTGCCAGTAGTATGGACAGGGGAGTAGGTGAAGCTTTCTTT. As protein: CASSMDRGVGEAFF.

This chain links TRBV20-1 with TRBJ1-1, with TRBD1 identical over 9 bases. The CDR3 contains 14 residues. Per the germline V gene, CDR1 is DFQATT and CDR2 is SNEGSKA (reference sequence). V gave up 1 base and J gave up 5 bases; unmatched junction bases: 5. The CDR3 bases are TGCAGTGCTAGAGGCCGGACAGGGGATACTGAAGCTTTCTTT. Its translation is CSARGRTGDTEAFF.